The 22 T cell receptor beta chains below come from one sample, sequenced in a study of blood T cell repertoires in COVID-19. Sequencing used immunoSEQ multiplex PCR; TCRdb keeps in-frame clones, though not all of them. The table has tens of thousands of clones, about 90% seen once. The sequencing sample was made of peripheral blood. These receptors were collected from a human donor in a cohort sampled during active COVID-19.

This clone was seen at least ten times. V is TRBV27 and J is TRBJ2-7; 7 bases match TRBD2. After removal of 4 bases from V and 3 bases from J, the junction contained 3 bases not matched to a gene. Germline values: CDR1 MNHEY, CDR2 SMNVEV (reference sequence). The CDR3 spans 13 residues. The CDR3 loop reads CASSSWTSYEQYF. The CDR3 DNA reads as TGTGCCAGCAGTTCTTGGACTAGCTACGAGCAGTACTTC.

This chain uses TRBV19 with TRBJ2-3; D might be TRBD2 (5 bases). CDR1 LNHDA and CDR2 SQIVND come from the germline V gene (reference sequence). V lost 4 bases and J 6 bases, leaving 11 bases between the germline ends. This CDR3 has 13 amino acids. CDR3 nucleotide sequence: TGTGCCAGTAGTAGAATTTCGGGGGATACGCAGTATTTT. Its protein product is CASSRISGDTQYF.

The V gene is TRBV4-2, the J gene TRBJ1-6; D perhaps matches TRBD1 (5 bases). Trimming removed 3 bases at V and 10 bases at J, with 25 bases between. Germline V lookup: CDR1 LGHNA, CDR2 YNFKEQ. The CDR3 contains 18 residues. CDR3 sequence: CASSHPKGGVELESPLHF. The CDR3 DNA follows: TGTGCCAGCAGCCATCCGAAGGGAGGGGTGGAATTAGAATCACCCCTCCACTTT.

The V and J genes are TRBV3-1 (or the pseudogene TRBV3-2) and TRBJ1-2; the D gene is possibly TRBD1 (6 bases). This CDR3 contains 14 residues. CDR1 is LGHDT and CDR2 is YNNKEL in the germline V gene (reference sequence). Deletions cut 3 bases from V and 8 bases from J, with 16 bases between. Here the CDR3 reads CASSHLGRGGGYTF. For the CDR3, the DNA is TGTGCCAGCAGCCATCTTGGCAGGGGCGGCGGCTACACCTTC.

The chain links TRBV5-1 to TRBJ2-7; TRBD1 aligns across 10 bases. Germline V gene lookup returns CDR1 SGHRS and CDR2 YFSETQ. The V and J ends lost 3 bases and 2 bases, in that order; junction bases with no gene match: 5. CDR3 size: 15 residues. This chain's CDR3 is CASSSGGTGAYEQYF. The DNA of the CDR3 is TGCGCCAGCAGCTCCGGAGGGACAGGGGCCTACGAGCAGTACTTC. The full variable domain, completed using reference TRBV5-1 and TRBJ2-7, is KAGVTQTPRYLIKTRGQQVTLSCSPISGHRSVSWYQQTPGQGLQFLFEYFSETQRNKGNFPGRFSGRQFSNSRSEMNVSTLELGDSALYLCASSSGGTGAYEQYFGPGTRLTVT.

The chain recombines TRBV2 with TRBJ2-5; 8 bases match TRBD1. After removal of 5 bases from V and 3 bases from J, the junction contained 8 bases not matched to a gene. This CDR3 region has 15 residues. Germline V CDR1 and CDR2: SNHLY, FYNNEI. The CDR3: CASSYRQGRKETQYF. The CDR3 DNA reads TGTGCCAGCAGTTACCGACAGGGGAGGAAAGAGACCCAGTACTTC.

The J gene is TRBJ1-6, the V gene TRBV7-2; TRBD1 matches 7 bases. CDR1 is SGHTA, CDR2 FQGNSA, per germline. The trim removed 3 bases at V and 9 bases at J, leaving 8 bases unmatched. The CDR3 is 15 residues long. The CDR3 loop reads CASSFTGTVSSPLHF. DNA for the CDR3: TGTGCCAGCAGCTTTACCGGGACAGTGAGTTCACCCCTCCACTTT.

CDR3 coding DNA: TGCGCCAGCAGCTTTGACGGCGGGGGACGAAGCACAGATACGCAGTATTTT. Protein product: CASSFDGGGRSTDTQYF. V is TRBV5-1 and J is TRBJ2-3; 7 bases line up with TRBD2. V lost 2 bases, J lost 0 bases, and 9 bases stayed unmatched. From germline, CDR1 is SGHRS and CDR2 YFSETQ. The CDR3 has 17 residues.

V and J are TRBV25-1 and TRBJ2-5, with 9 nucleotides matching TRBD1. The CDR3 consists of 13 residues. V shed 10 bases and J 5 bases; nucleotides not matched to a gene: 8. The germline gives CDR1 MGHDK, CDR2 SYGVNS. The CDR3 region has the DNA TGTGCCACCGTACAGGGGGCTAGGGAGACCCAGTACTTC. Its translation is CATVQGARETQYF.

The chain carries TRBV14 and TRBJ2-3, with 8 bases fitting TRBD2. CDR1 SGHDN and CDR2 FVKESK come from the germline V gene. J gave up 1 base and V 2 bases, and 5 bases lay outside the gene matches. CDR3 size: 16 residues. The CDR3 spells CASSQFRSGGTDTQYF. In DNA form, the CDR3 reads TGTGCCAGCAGCCAATTTCGTAGCGGGGGCACAGATACGCAGTATTTT.

The V call is TRBV19, the J call TRBJ1-5, with TRBD1 as a possible D gene (6 bases). V was shortened by 2 bases and J by 5 bases, with 10 bases between the two germline ends. This CDR3 region has 14 residues. The V gene's germline CDR1 is LNHDA and CDR2 SQIVND (reference sequence). DNA of the CDR3: TGTGCCAGTAGTATATGGGCAGGGGATCAGCCCCAGCATTTT. It yields the protein CASSIWAGDQPQHF.

The J gene is TRBJ1-4, the V gene TRBV9, with D unresolved. CDR3 size: 12 residues. Germline CDR1 reads SGDLS; CDR2 reads YYNGEE. V was pared by 0 bases and J by 11 bases, with 8 bases between. The CDR3 region is CASSVEGGKLFF. The CDR3 DNA sequence: TGTGCCAGCAGCGTAGAAGGAGGGAAACTGTTTTTT.

The chain is built from TRBV10-3 and TRBJ2-7, with D tentatively TRBD1 (6 bases). Germline CDR1 and CDR2: ENHRY and SYGVKD. The CDR3 has 15 residues. Trimming pared 3 bases from V and 0 bases from J, leaving 12 bases between. CDR3 region: CAISDPGQPSYEQYF. CDR3 coding DNA: TGTGCCATCAGTGATCCCGGACAGCCCTCCTACGAGCAGTACTTC.

The rearrangement uses TRBV6-5 and TRBJ1-2; 8 bases align to TRBD1. The CDR3 sequence is 14 residues long. V lost 11 bases and J lost 5; bases outside the gene matches: 13. Germline V gene lookup returns CDR1 MNHEY and CDR2 SVGAGI. The CDR3 DNA reads TGTGCCGGGACCACGGACAGGGCTCTTTATGGCTACACCTTC. Its translation: CAGTTDRALYGYTF.

This chain joins TRBV5-1 and TRBJ2-7, with 7 bases that match TRBD1. V gave up 0 bases and J gave up 6 bases; unmatched junction bases: 6. Looked up from germline, CDR1 is SGHRS and CDR2 is YFSETQ. The CDR3 loop spans 14 amino acids. In nucleotides, the CDR3 is TGCGCCAGCAGCTTGGACGCGACAGGGTCCGAGCAGTACTTC. As protein: CASSLDATGSEQYF.

V usage is TRBV28 and J usage is TRBJ1-1, with 10 bases fitting TRBD1. Unmatched junction bases numbered 21, after V lost 5 bases and J lost 3 bases. The CDR3 has 20 amino acids. Germline CDR1 and CDR2: MDHEN and SYDVKM. CDR3 loop: CASSDSMGDFGQGVDTEAFF. The CDR3 nucleotides read TGTGCCAGCAGTGATTCGATGGGGGATTTCGGACAGGGGGTTGACACTGAAGCTTTCTTT.

The chain recombines TRBV28 with TRBJ1-5; TRBD1 matches 9 bases. The length of the CDR3 is 14 residues. Trimming cost V 5 bases and J 4 bases; bases outside gene matches: 3. From germline, CDR1 is MDHEN and CDR2 SYDVKM. The CDR3: CASSTGGFNQPQHF. The CDR3 DNA is TGTGCCAGCAGTACAGGGGGCTTTAATCAGCCCCAGCATTTT.

The chain has TRBV3-1 (or the pseudogene TRBV3-2) and TRBJ2-1; D is possibly TRBD1 (6 bases). The CDR3 sequence is 15 residues long. CDR1 is LGHDT and CDR2 is YNNKEL in the germline V gene (reference sequence). The V and J ends lost 4 bases and 5 bases respectively, with 15 bases between them. For the CDR3, the DNA is TGTGCCAGCAGCCTCCCACAGGGAGCCCACAATGAGCAGTTCTTC. It is translated as CASSLPQGAHNEQFF.

This chain joins TRBV7-8 and TRBJ2-5; D may be TRBD2 (5 bases). The germline V gene encodes CDR1 SGHVS and CDR2 FQNEAQ. The CDR3 runs 14 residues. The germline V and J ends were trimmed by 3 bases and 0 bases, with 8 bases remaining between them. The CDR3 bases are TGTGCCAGCAGCTTCACGGGGTACCAAGAGACCCAGTACTTC. It codes for CASSFTGYQETQYF.

The chain couples TRBV7-2 to TRBJ1-2; D is unresolved. The germline V and J ends were trimmed by 1 base and 0 bases, with 6 bases remaining between them. The CDR3 spans 14 residues. Looked up from germline, CDR1 is SGHTA and CDR2 is FQGNSA. The CDR3 reads CASSLVQPNYGYTF. Written as DNA, the CDR3 is TGTGCCAGCAGCTTAGTACAGCCTAACTATGGCTACACCTTC.

The chain links TRBV4-1 to TRBJ2-1; D is perhaps TRBD1 (6 bases). Trimming stripped 3 bases from V and 0 bases from J, with 15 bases between. This CDR3 has 17 residues. The germline gives CDR1 MGHRA, CDR2 YSYEKL. CDR3 sequence (DNA): TGCGCCAGCAGCCAGAGGGGACACCCGAGCTCCTACAATGAGCAGTTCTTC. It codes for CASSQRGHPSSYNEQFF.

This clone was observed once. CDR3 bases: TGTGCCAGCAGCTTAGTGGCAGATACCTACAATGAGCAGTTCTTC. This gives the protein CASSLVADTYNEQFF. The V gene is TRBV7-6, the J gene TRBJ2-1; D is unclear. The germline V gene has CDR1 SGHVS and CDR2 FNYEAQ. V shed 1 base and J shed 2 bases, with 9 bases lying between them. The CDR3 has 15 residues.